These 20 T cell receptor beta chains originate from one sample sequenced in a study of cytomegalovirus exposure and HLA in healthy donors. The study ran its PCR with 60 Vbeta and 13 Jbeta primers. Profiling relied on immunoSEQ multiplex PCR, and the TCRdb table lists in-frame clones only, not all of them. The table lists some 99,000 clones, 60% to 80% of them singletons. Sequenced material: PBMCs. These receptors all stem from a female donor in good health and CMV-seronegative.

The J gene is TRBJ1-2, the V gene TRBV6-1; 7 bases match TRBD1. With 2 bases clipped from V and 5 bases from J, the junction kept 5 bases outside the gene matches. Germline loops: CDR1 MNHNS, CDR2 SASEGT. The CDR3 runs 14 residues. CDR3 sequence: CASSEPQGVYGYTF. In DNA form, the CDR3 reads TGTGCCAGCAGTGAACCCCAGGGGGTATATGGCTACACCTTC.

This clone occurred a few times. The chain carries TRBV28 and TRBJ2-1; 13 nucleotides align to TRBD2. The V gene's germline CDR1 is MDHEN and CDR2 SYDVKM. The V segment lost 7 bases and the J segment 10 bases; nucleotides outside the gene matches: 13. CDR3 length equals 16 residues. The CDR3 protein is CASTPSRTSGGTEQFF. The CDR3 bases are TGTGCCAGCACCCCTTCCCGGACTAGCGGGGGTACGGAGCAGTTCTTC.

The rearrangement uses TRBV7-2 and TRBJ2-2, with 11 positions matching TRBD2. J lost 4 bases, V lost 1 base, and 5 bases had no gene match. This CDR3 has 17 amino acids. CDR1 and CDR2 from the germline V gene are SGHTA and FQGNSA. In nucleotides, the CDR3 is TGTGCCAGCAGCTTAGTCGGGCTAGCGGGGGGCACCGGGGAGCTGTTTTTT. It encodes CASSLVGLAGGTGELFF. The full variable domain, completed using reference TRBV7-2 and TRBJ2-2, is GAGVSQSPSNKVTEKGKDVELRCDPISGHTALYWYRQSLGQGLEFLIYFQGNSAPDKSGLPSDRFSAERTGGSVSTLTIQRTQQEDSAVYLCASSLVGLAGGTGELFFGEGSRLTVL.

The chain recombines TRBV25-1 with TRBJ2-7, with 10 bases that match TRBD1. The trim removed 2 bases at V and 1 base at J, leaving 2 bases unmatched. This CDR3 region has 15 residues. CDR1 is MGHDK and CDR2 is SYGVNS in the germline V gene. The CDR3 loop reads CASSEGTGVSYEQYF. In nucleotides, the CDR3 is TGTGCCAGCAGTGAAGGGACAGGGGTATCCTACGAGCAGTACTTC.

The chain has TRBV6-5 and TRBJ1-5; TRBD1 is a possible D gene (5 bases). The V gene lost 7 bases and the J gene lost 4 bases, with 14 bases spanning the gap. Germline values: CDR1 MNHEY, CDR2 SVGAGI. The CDR3 consists of 14 residues. Here the CDR3 reads CASMSREGNQPQHF. CDR3 in DNA: TGTGCCAGCATGTCCAGGGAAGGAAATCAGCCCCAGCATTTT.

The chain couples TRBV7-3 to TRBJ1-1, with D perhaps matching TRBD1 (5 bases). Germline values: CDR1 SGHTA, CDR2 FQGTGA. The CDR3 totals 14 residues. The V gene lost 4 bases and the J gene lost 5 bases, with 14 bases spanning the gap. CDR3 DNA: TGTGCCAGCAGCTCCGCAGGATCAGGGACTGAAGCTTTCTTT. This codes for CASSSAGSGTEAFF. The entire variable domain, with the rest obtained from reference TRBV7-3 and TRBJ1-1, is as follows: GAGVSQTPSNKVTEKGKYVELRCDPISGHTALYWYRQSLGQGPEFLIYFQGTGAADDSGLPNDRFFAVRPEGSVSTLKIQRTERGDSAVYLCASSSAGSGTEAFFGQGTRLTVV.

V and J are TRBV7-2 and TRBJ2-3, with 7 bases identical to TRBD2. CDR1 is SGHTA, CDR2 FQGNSA, per germline. Germline trimming cut 5 bases from V and 2 bases from J; bases unmatched to any gene: 7. This CDR3 spans 15 amino acids. The DNA for the CDR3 is TGTGCCAGCAGCACCCTAGCGGCTTACACAGATACGCAGTATTTT. It translates to CASSTLAAYTDTQYF.

This rearrangement joins TRBV7-3 to TRBJ2-3, with TRBD2 as a possible D gene (5 bases). The CDR3 consists of 13 residues. V shed 3 bases and J shed 4 bases, with 8 bases lying between them. CDR1 and CDR2 from the germline V gene are SGHTA and FQGTGA. The CDR3 sequence is CASSLDLPDTQYF. CDR3 bases: TGTGCCAGCAGCTTGGACTTACCAGATACGCAGTATTTT.

The J gene is TRBJ1-1, the V gene TRBV9, with D possibly TRBD1 on 5 matching bases. The CDR3 is 15 residues long. V dropped 4 bases and J dropped 0 bases, with 13 bases sitting between them. The germline gives CDR1 SGDLS, CDR2 YYNGEE. This CDR3 reads CASSRMGGVNTEAFF. The CDR3 DNA reads TGTGCCAGCAGCCGAATGGGGGGGGTGAACACTGAAGCTTTCTTT.

This chain joins TRBV7-6 and TRBJ1-1; 10 nucleotides line up with TRBD1. Germline V gene data show CDR1 as SGHVS and CDR2 as FNYEAQ. V lost 5 bases, J lost 1 base, and 7 bases stayed unmatched. This CDR3 contains 16 residues. CDR3 amino acids: CASSRPGTGANTEAFF. The CDR3 DNA follows: TGTGCCAGCAGCCGTCCCGGGACAGGGGCGAACACTGAAGCTTTCTTT.

This chain links TRBV27 with TRBJ1-6, with 9 bases lining up with TRBD1. Germline V CDR1 and CDR2: MNHEY, SMNVEV (reference sequence). The CDR3 contains 15 residues. The V segment lost 6 bases and the J segment 3 bases; nucleotides outside the gene matches: 3. The CDR3 bases are TGTGCCAGCAGGGGGACAGGGCTCTATAATTCACCCCTCCACTTT. Encoded protein: CASRGTGLYNSPLHF.

V and J are TRBV2 and TRBJ2-2; 8 bases are a match to TRBD2. The germline gives CDR1 SNHLY, CDR2 FYNNEI. V shed 5 bases, J shed 3 bases, and the junction held 5 bases outside the gene matches. CDR3 size: 15 residues. The CDR3: CASSTTSAYTGELFF. The DNA for the CDR3 is TGTGCCAGCAGTACGACTAGCGCATACACCGGGGAGCTGTTTTTT.

The CDR3 sequence is CASGPSGRNEQFF. In DNA, the CDR3 is TGTGCCAGCGGCCCTAGCGGGAGGAATGAGCAGTTCTTC. The J gene is TRBJ2-1, the V gene TRBV25-1; 11 nucleotides align to TRBD2. From germline, CDR1 is MGHDK and CDR2 SYGVNS. The CDR3 extends over 13 amino acids. The V and J ends lost 8 bases and 7 bases, in that order; junction bases with no gene match: 4.

Here the CDR3 DNA reads TGTGCCAGCTCACCAATCCTCCAGGGTATGAACACTGAAGCTTTCTTT. This sequence encodes CASSPILQGMNTEAFF. V is TRBV18 and J is TRBJ1-1, with D perhaps matching TRBD1 (5 bases). Germline V gene data show CDR1 as KGHSH and CDR2 as LQKENI. V shed 2 bases and J shed 0 bases, with 13 bases lying between them. The CDR3 is 16 residues long.

This chain connects TRBV6-1 to TRBJ2-7; 8 bases are a match to TRBD1. There are 13 residues in the CDR3. J gave up 1 base and V 9 bases, and 5 bases lay outside the gene matches. Germline assignment: CDR1 MNHNS and CDR2 SASEGT. The CDR3 spells CASDRGSSYEQYF. For the CDR3, the DNA is TGTGCCAGTGACAGGGGTAGTTCCTACGAGCAGTACTTC.

The J gene is TRBJ2-3, the V gene TRBV11-3, with D tentatively TRBD2 (6 bases). Germline assignment: CDR1 SGHNT and CDR2 YENEEA. This CDR3 is 16 amino acids long. V was trimmed by 5 bases and J by 0 bases, leaving 15 bases between them. The chain's CDR3 is CASSPNLATSTDTQYF. In nucleotides, the CDR3 is TGTGCCAGCAGCCCCAACCTAGCGACTAGCACAGATACGCAGTATTTT.

The table lists this clone with a few counts. This chain connects TRBV6-1 to TRBJ1-5; D may be TRBD1 (6 bases). Trimming removed 8 bases at V and 13 bases at J, with 18 bases between. This CDR3 comprises 12 residues. Germline CDR1 and CDR2: MNHNS and SASEGT. CDR3 sequence (DNA): TGTGCCAGCTCCTCAAAACAGGGAGTTCAGCATTTT. This encodes CASSSKQGVQHF.

The rearrangement links TRBV19 to TRBJ2-5; D unclear. The tail of the sequence fits TRBJ2-7 better, so the J call may be wrong. The length of the CDR3 is 13 residues. The germline V gene has CDR1 LNHDA and CDR2 SQIVND (reference sequence). CDR3: CASSIDRTYEQYF. The CDR3, as DNA: TGTGCCAGTAGTATAGACCGCACCTACGAGCAGTACTTC.

The chain employs TRBV7-2 and TRBJ2-7, with 9 bases fitting TRBD1. The V gene end was trimmed by 3 bases and the J gene end by 4 bases; junction bases not matched to a gene: 7. CDR1 is SGHTA, CDR2 FQGNSA, per germline. This CDR3 has 15 residues. As DNA, the CDR3 is TGTGCCAGCAGCTTTTCCGGACAGGGGTGGTACGAGCAGTACTTC. Translating gives CASSFSGQGWYEQYF. The complete variable domain, with remaining parts taken from reference TRBV7-2 and TRBJ2-7, reads GAGVSQSPSNKVTEKGKDVELRCDPISGHTALYWYRQSLGQGLEFLIYFQGNSAPDKSGLPSDRFSAERTGGSVSTLTIQRTQQEDSAVYLCASSFSGQGWYEQYFGPGTRLTVT.

V usage is TRBV19 and J usage is TRBJ2-5; 8 bases line up with TRBD1. V gave up 6 bases and J gave up 4 bases; unmatched junction bases: 13. Germline V lookup: CDR1 LNHDA, CDR2 SQIVND (reference sequence). This CDR3 spans 16 amino acids. The CDR3 DNA is TGTGCCAGTAGCCTTCGTTCCACAGGGGGAGGAGAGACCCAGTACTTC. Protein product: CASSLRSTGGGETQYF.